The 21 T cell receptor beta chains reported below all come from one sample, sequenced in a study of T cells in Graves' hyperthyroidism and ophthalmopathy. Researchers amplified the TCR beta CDR3 regions from RNA transcripts. Initially, a first-round RT-PCR of the TCR CDR3 employed the HTBI primer set. One entry per CDR3 protein results from TCRdb running MiXCR on the multiplex PCR reads. The table records over 650,000 distinct CDR3 sequences, roughly 15% of them present only once. The sequenced sample was blood. The receptors here all came from a man in his late teens or twenties with Graves' hyperthyroidism.

This clonotype showed up just a few times. The CDR3 loop reads CAACGTAYYEQYF. Written as DNA, the CDR3 is TGTGCCGCTTGCGGGACAGCTTACTACGAGCAGTACTTC. This chain joins TRBV28 and TRBJ2-7; tentatively, D is TRBD1 (7 bases). This CDR3 region has 13 residues. The V end lost 11 bases, the J end lost 3 bases, and 17 bases lay between the germline ends. In germline, CDR1 is MDHEN, CDR2 SYDVKM.

The CDR3 sequence: CASSFSRLISGANVLTF. The DNA of the CDR3 is TGTGCCAGCAGCTTCTCCCGACTGATCTCTGGGGCCAACGTCCTGACTTTC. J is TRBJ2-6 and V is TRBV3-1; D ambiguous. This CDR3 spans 17 amino acids. V was cut by 5 bases and J by 0 bases, with 14 bases left in between. Germline loops: CDR1 LGHDT, CDR2 YNNKEL (reference sequence).

The rearrangement uses TRBV19 and TRBJ1-1; a possible D gene is TRBD1 (6 bases). V lost 7 bases and J 1 base, leaving 19 bases between the germline ends. CDR1 LNHDA and CDR2 SQIVND come from the germline V gene (reference sequence). This CDR3 region has 16 residues. CDR3 loop: CASTMNRDLRNTEAFF. The CDR3 bases are TGTGCCAGTACGATGAACAGGGACTTGAGGAACACTGAAGCTTTCTTT.

This clonotype was seen at least ten times. The chain links TRBV20-1 to TRBJ2-3, with 14 nucleotides matching TRBD2. With 3 bases clipped from V and 5 bases from J, the junction kept 4 bases outside the gene matches. CDR1 is DFQATT and CDR2 is SNEGSKA in the germline V gene (reference sequence). The length of the CDR3 is 15 residues. In DNA form, the CDR3 reads TGCAGTGCTAGGGGACTAGCGGGAGTTCTAGATACGCAGTATTTT. It is translated as CSARGLAGVLDTQYF.

The table lists this clonotype with many counts. The chain couples TRBV19 to TRBJ2-1; D possibly corresponds to TRBD2 (6 bases). The V gene lost 4 bases and the J gene lost 0 bases, with 10 bases spanning the gap. Germline values: CDR1 LNHDA, CDR2 SQIVND (reference sequence). The CDR3 extends over 15 amino acids. CDR3 in DNA: TGTGCCAGTAGTAAGCTAGCGCGCTCCTACAATGAGCAGTTCTTC. Translation: CASSKLARSYNEQFF.

In its sample, this clonotype was seen many times. V usage is TRBV11-2 and J usage is TRBJ2-7, with TRBD1 as a possible D gene (5 bases). The germline V gene has CDR1 SGHAT and CDR2 FQNNGV. With 2 bases removed from V and 2 bases from J, the gap between germline ends came to 13 bases. This CDR3 is built from 15 residues. CDR3 in DNA: TGTGCCAGCAGCTTATACCAAACAGGTACCTACGAGCAGTACTTC. Translation gives CASSLYQTGTYEQYF. Full variable domain (remainder filled in from reference TRBV11-2 and TRBJ2-7): EAGVAQSPRYKIIEKRQSVAFWCNPISGHATLYWYQQILGQGPKLLIQFQNNGVVDDSQLPKDRFSAERLKGVDSTLKIQPAKLEDSAVYLCASSLYQTGTYEQYFGPGTRLTVT.

The chain carries TRBV7-2 and TRBJ2-5; 7 bases are shared with TRBD1. Germline values: CDR1 SGHTA, CDR2 FQGNSA. The trim removed 7 bases at V and 1 base at J, leaving 3 bases unmatched. The CDR3 contains 13 residues. CDR3 loop: CASTDRAQETQYF. DNA of the CDR3: TGTGCCAGCACCGACAGGGCCCAAGAGACCCAGTACTTC.

This clonotype has more than one count but fewer than ten. The chain employs TRBV6-1 and TRBJ1-2, with a possible D match to TRBD1 (5 bases). The length of the CDR3 is 14 residues. CDR1 MNHNS and CDR2 SASEGT come from the germline V gene. V lost 6 bases and J lost 4, with 15 bases in between. CDR3 sequence: CASSETGVGYGYTF. The CDR3 DNA reads TGTGCCAGCAGCGAGACGGGGGTCGGCTATGGCTACACCTTC.

This clonotype has only one observation. V usage is TRBV28 and J usage is TRBJ1-6; D not resolved. The CDR3 loop spans 15 amino acids. Germline lookup yields CDR1 MDHEN and CDR2 SYDVKM. The V gene lost 6 bases and the J gene lost 10 bases, with 19 bases spanning the gap. As DNA, the CDR3 is TGTGCCAGCAGCCCTCGAGAGATGTTTCGATCACCCCTCCACTTT. Its translation is CASSPREMFRSPLHF.

This clonotype was seen just once. The junction does not match germline at one end; this may be a read error. The V gene is TRBV28, the J gene TRBJ1-3; 7 bases fit TRBD1. Germline V gene data show CDR1 as MDHEN and CDR2 as SYDVKM. The CDR3 runs 14 residues. The CDR3 DNA reads as TGTGCCAGCAGTTACGGACAGGAGGGGAACACCGTATATTTT. Translating it yields CASSYGQEGNTVYF.

The chain couples TRBV4-2 to TRBJ2-3; 8 nucleotides line up with TRBD1. This CDR3 is 16 amino acids long. The junction had 7 bases not matched to a gene; V was cut back by 4 bases and J by 1 base. Germline V gives CDR1 LGHNA, CDR2 YNFKEQ. The DNA of the CDR3 is TGTGCCAGCAGCCGCGGACAGGGATCTGGCACAGATACGCAGTATTTT. Translation gives CASSRGQGSGTDTQYF.

V gene TRBV12-3 or TRBV12-4 combines with J gene TRBJ2-5, with TRBD2 identical over 9 bases. This CDR3 has 16 amino acids. Trimming at V came to 3 bases and at J to 5 bases, leaving 10 bases not matched to a gene. CDR3 amino acids: CASSFGSGSLWETQYF. DNA for the CDR3: TGTGCCAGCAGTTTTGGTAGCGGGAGCCTCTGGGAGACCCAGTACTTC.

A few counts support this clonotype. This rearrangement joins TRBV28 to TRBJ1-4, with D perhaps matching TRBD1 (5 bases). The germline V and J ends were trimmed by 5 bases and 8 bases, with 15 bases remaining between them. Germline CDR1 is MDHEN and CDR2 is SYDVKM. CDR3 length equals 14 residues. CDR3 loop: CASSPWGESEKLFF. As DNA, the CDR3 is TGTGCCAGCAGTCCGTGGGGGGAATCAGAAAAACTGTTTTTT.

This clonotype was recorded at least ten times. The rearrangement links TRBV2 to TRBJ1-3; no clear D gene. V dropped 6 bases and J dropped 4 bases, with 7 bases sitting between them. Germline V gene lookup returns CDR1 SNHLY and CDR2 FYNNEI. CDR3 length equals 12 residues. In DNA, the CDR3 is TGTGCCAGCAGCTTGCTAGGAAACACCATATATTTT. This translates into CASSLLGNTIYF.

The chain is built from TRBV4-2 and TRBJ1-1, with D possibly TRBD1 on 5 matching bases. Trimming removed 6 bases at V and 0 bases at J, with 14 bases between. The CDR3 has 15 amino acids. Germline V gives CDR1 LGHNA, CDR2 YNFKEQ. The CDR3 protein is CASSLKTDLNTEAFF. The CDR3 DNA reads TGTGCCAGCAGTCTTAAGACAGACCTGAACACTGAAGCTTTCTTT.

The chain has TRBV29-1 and TRBJ2-1; no reliable D call. Trimming removed 8 bases from V and 0 bases from J, with 8 bases in between. This CDR3 has 12 amino acids. The germline CDR1 and CDR2 sequences are SQVTM and ANQGSEA. The CDR3: CSPRSSYNEQFF. In nucleotides, the CDR3 is TGCAGCCCGCGGAGCTCCTACAATGAGCAGTTCTTC.

This clonotype was seen at least ten times. The chain joins TRBV20-1 to TRBJ2-5; 7 bases map to TRBD2. The length of the CDR3 is 15 residues. Trimming removed 2 bases from V and 1 base from J; junction bases left unmatched: 7. Germline values: CDR1 DFQATT, CDR2 SNEGSKA (reference sequence). For the CDR3, the DNA is TGCAGTGCTAGACGGAGGGGCGGGAGCCAAGAGACCCAGTACTTC. Residues: CSARRRGGSQETQYF.

Ten or more counts support this clonotype. The rearrangement links TRBV24-1 to TRBJ2-3; no definite D call. The V end was cut by 9 bases, the J end by 1 base, with 10 bases between. Germline-derived CDR1 and CDR2 are KGHDR and SFDVKD. The length of the CDR3 is 13 residues. This CDR3 is CATGQVGTDTQYF. CDR3 sequence (DNA): TGTGCCACCGGGCAGGTCGGCACAGATACGCAGTATTTT.

This chain links TRBV20-1 with TRBJ2-2, with D uncertain. The V gene's germline CDR1 is DFQATT and CDR2 SNEGSKA (reference sequence). Trimming left V 1 base short and J 4 bases short, with 10 bases between. The CDR3 length is 14 residues. The CDR3 is CSARVPSATGELFF. The DNA of the CDR3 is TGCAGTGCTAGAGTACCCAGCGCCACCGGGGAGCTGTTTTTT.

This chain joins TRBV9 and TRBJ1-2; 7 bases are a match to TRBD1. This CDR3 spans 14 amino acids. Trimming took 4 bases from V and 3 from J; bases not matched to a gene: 6. CDR1 SGDLS and CDR2 YYNGEE come from the germline V gene. CDR3 sequence (DNA): TGTGCCAGCAGCAATACAGGGGAAGACTATGGCTACACCTTC. It yields the protein CASSNTGEDYGYTF.

The chain joins TRBV3-1 to TRBJ1-6; 7 bases align to TRBD1. CDR1 and CDR2 (germline): LGHDT, YNNKEL (reference sequence). The J segment lost 7 bases and the V segment lost 4 bases, leaving 10 bases of the junction unmatched. The CDR3 is made up of 16 amino acids. The CDR3 DNA reads TGTGCCAGCAGCCGTCTCTCACAGGGGCCAAATTCACCCCTCCACTTT. Its translation: CASSRLSQGPNSPLHF.